These 12 T cell receptor beta chains share one sample of origin, sequenced in a study of shared T cell receptors in the human thymus. The protocol was immunoSEQ multiplex PCR, while the TCRdb copy is restricted to in-frame clones and leaves out a portion. The profile shows hundreds of thousands of clones, about 90% of them singletons. These data are also associated with another study on human thymus T cells.

Input material: thymocytes. These receptors all come from a boy under three years old with a congenital heart defect.

V gene TRBV5-4 combines with J gene TRBJ2-5; D perhaps matches TRBD1 (6 bases). The germline gives CDR1 SGHNT, CDR2 YYREEE (reference sequence). The CDR3 extends over 16 amino acids. The ends were cut back, 4 bases at V and 7 bases at J, with 23 bases in the middle. The CDR3 here is CASSPGQLEQRGTQYF. DNA for the CDR3: TGTGCCAGCAGCCCCGGACAGCTAGAACAACGGGGGACCCAGTACTTC. The entire variable domain, with the rest obtained from reference TRBV5-4 and TRBJ2-5, is as follows: ETGVTQSPTHLIKTRGQQVTLRCSSQSGHNTVSWYQQALGQGPQFIFQYYREEENGRGNFPPRFSGLQFPNYSSELNVNALELDDSALYLCASSPGQLEQRGTQYFGPGTRLLVL.

V usage is TRBV13 and J usage is TRBJ2-3; 10 bases fit TRBD2. CDR1 is PRHDT, CDR2 FYEKMQ, per germline (reference sequence). The CDR3 covers 15 residues. The V gene end was trimmed by 2 bases and the J gene end by 1 base; junction bases not matched to a gene: 0. As DNA, the CDR3 is TGTGCCAGCAGCTTACTAGCGGGGGGCACAGATACGCAGTATTTT. This translates into CASSLLAGGTDTQYF. The entire variable domain, with the rest obtained from reference TRBV13 and TRBJ2-3, is as follows: AAGVIQSPRHLIKEKRETATLKCYPIPRHDTVYWYQQGPGQDPQFLISFYEKMQSDKGSIPDRFSAQQFSDYHSELNMSSLELGDSALYFCASSLLAGGTDTQYFGPGTRLTVL.

This chain connects TRBV15 to TRBJ2-3; 8 bases fit TRBD1. V gave up 0 bases and J gave up 0 bases; unmatched junction bases: 20. Germline assignment: CDR1 LNHNV and CDR2 YYDKDF (reference sequence). CDR3 length equals 22 residues. DNA for the CDR3: TGTGCCACCAGCAGAGATCGTTTAACCGACAGGGGCCGAACGTCTAGCACAGATACGCAGTATTTT. Amino acids: CATSRDRLTDRGRTSSTDTQYF.

This chain links TRBV4-3 with TRBJ2-2; TRBD1 agrees at 7 bases. CDR3 length: 17 residues. Trimming removed 3 bases from V and 3 bases from J; junction bases left unmatched: 10. CDR1 is LGHNA, CDR2 YSLEER, per germline. DNA of the CDR3: TGCGCCAGCAGCCAGATCGAGCGGCAGGGGGACACCGGGGAGCTGTTTTTT. Protein sequence: CASSQIERQGDTGELFF.

The J gene is TRBJ1-2, the V gene TRBV7-8; 7 bases align to TRBD1. V trimming: 5 bases; J trimming: 4 bases; junction bases outside the gene matches: 7. The length of the CDR3 is 14 residues. Germline V gene data show CDR1 as SGHVS and CDR2 as FQNEAQ. CDR3 sequence reads: CASSDSQGFYGYTF. For the CDR3, the DNA is TGTGCCAGCAGCGACTCACAGGGGTTCTATGGCTACACCTTC.

Of note for this clone: At one boundary the junction diverges from the germline segment, which might be a read error. In the same sample, other DNA sequences code for this CDR3. This chain links TRBV27 with TRBJ1-6; D might be TRBD1 (6 bases). Looked up from germline, CDR1 is MNHEY and CDR2 is SMNVEV (reference sequence). The CDR3 contains 17 residues. The CDR3 here is CASSPPRGSPYNSPLHF. The CDR3 nucleotides are TGTGCCAGCTCCCCCCCGAGGGGGAGTCCTTATAATTCCCCCCTCCACTTT.

This clone has just a few counts. The rearrangement joins TRBV5-8 to TRBJ1-6; D remains unclear. V was cut by 1 base and J by 6 bases, with 5 bases left in between. CDR1 is SGHTS, CDR2 YDEGEE, per germline. The CDR3 sequence is 13 residues long. The CDR3 loop is CASSLNFNSPLHF. For the CDR3, the DNA is TGTGCCAGCAGCTTGAACTTTAATTCACCCCTCCACTTT.

V and J are TRBV6-1 and TRBJ2-1, with TRBD2 matching 8 bases. The CDR3 is 15 amino acids. V shed 3 bases and J 3 bases; nucleotides not matched to a gene: 4. Germline-derived CDR1 and CDR2 are MNHNS and SASEGT. The CDR3 spells CASSDTSGDYNEQFF. The CDR3 DNA is TGTGCCAGCAGTGATACTAGCGGAGACTACAATGAGCAGTTCTTC.

The count of this clone is one. This chain uses TRBV18 with TRBJ2-7; D remains ambiguous. Germline assignment: CDR1 KGHSH and CDR2 LQKENI. V lost 6 bases and J lost 4, with 16 bases in between. CDR3 length: 14 amino acids. This CDR3 is CASSPDNSAYEQYF. The CDR3 region has the DNA TGTGCCAGCTCTCCCGACAACTCCGCGTACGAGCAGTACTTC.

This chain links TRBV9 with TRBJ2-7; the match to TRBD1 covers 9 bases. Germline trimming cut 4 bases from V and 5 bases from J; bases unmatched to any gene: 4. CDR3 size: 13 residues. Per the germline V gene, CDR1 is SGDLS and CDR2 is YYNGEE. CDR3 sequence (DNA): TGTGCCAGCAGCTCGGGACAGGGTAACGAGCAGTACTTC. Its protein is CASSSGQGNEQYF.

This clone appeared once. This chain connects TRBV27 to TRBJ2-2, with 7 bases fitting TRBD1. The CDR3 covers 14 residues. Germline CDR1 MNHEY, CDR2 SMNVEV (reference sequence). V trimming: 3 bases; J trimming: 6 bases; junction bases outside the gene matches: 4. Here the CDR3 DNA reads TGTGCCAGCAGTTTGTACAGGGGAGCCGGGGAGCTGTTTTTT. It translates to CASSLYRGAGELFF.

The rearrangement joins TRBV5-1 to TRBJ2-7, with 7 nucleotides matching TRBD1. This CDR3 is built from 16 residues. CDR1 and CDR2 (germline): SGHRS, YFSETQ. V shed 1 base, J shed 3 bases, and the junction held 10 bases outside the gene matches. DNA of the CDR3: TGCGCCAGCAGCTTGAGGGACAGCACCTCTTACTACGAGCAGTACTTC. It specifies CASSLRDSTSYYEQYF. The complete variable domain, with remaining parts taken from reference TRBV5-1 and TRBJ2-7, reads KAGVTQTPRYLIKTRGQQVTLSCSPISGHRSVSWYQQTPGQGLQFLFEYFSETQRNKGNFPGRFSGRQFSNSRSEMNVSTLELGDSALYLCASSLRDSTSYYEQYFGPGTRLTVT.